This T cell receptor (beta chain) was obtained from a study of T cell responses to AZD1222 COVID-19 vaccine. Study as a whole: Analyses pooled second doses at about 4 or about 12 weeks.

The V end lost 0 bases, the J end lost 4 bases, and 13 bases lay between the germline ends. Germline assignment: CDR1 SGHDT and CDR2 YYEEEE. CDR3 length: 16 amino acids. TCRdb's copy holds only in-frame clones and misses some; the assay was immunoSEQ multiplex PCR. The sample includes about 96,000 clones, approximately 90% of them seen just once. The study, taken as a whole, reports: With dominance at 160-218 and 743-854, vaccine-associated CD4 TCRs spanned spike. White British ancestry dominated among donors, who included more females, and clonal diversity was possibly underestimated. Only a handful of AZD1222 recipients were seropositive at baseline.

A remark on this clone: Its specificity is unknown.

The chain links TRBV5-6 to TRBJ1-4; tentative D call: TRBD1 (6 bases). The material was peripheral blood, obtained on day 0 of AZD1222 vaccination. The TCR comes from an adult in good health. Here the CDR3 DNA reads TGTGCCAGCAGCTTGGCTGTTACAGGGTTTAATGAAAAACTGTTTTTT. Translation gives CASSLAVTGFNEKLFF.